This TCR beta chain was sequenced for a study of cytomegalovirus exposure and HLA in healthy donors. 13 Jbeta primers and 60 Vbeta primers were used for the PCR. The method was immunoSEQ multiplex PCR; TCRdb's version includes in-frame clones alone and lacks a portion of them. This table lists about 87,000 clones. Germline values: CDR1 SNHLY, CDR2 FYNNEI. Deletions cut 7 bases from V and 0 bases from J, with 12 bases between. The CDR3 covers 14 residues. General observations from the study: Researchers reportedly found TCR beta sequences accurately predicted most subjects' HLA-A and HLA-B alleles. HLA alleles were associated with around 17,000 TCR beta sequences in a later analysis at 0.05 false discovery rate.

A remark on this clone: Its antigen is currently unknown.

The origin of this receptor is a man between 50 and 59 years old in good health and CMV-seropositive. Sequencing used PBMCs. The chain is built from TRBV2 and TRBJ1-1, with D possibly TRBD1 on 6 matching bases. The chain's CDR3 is CASTPDRLNTEAFF. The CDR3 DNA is TGTGCCAGCACCCCGGACAGACTGAACACTGAAGCTTTCTTT.